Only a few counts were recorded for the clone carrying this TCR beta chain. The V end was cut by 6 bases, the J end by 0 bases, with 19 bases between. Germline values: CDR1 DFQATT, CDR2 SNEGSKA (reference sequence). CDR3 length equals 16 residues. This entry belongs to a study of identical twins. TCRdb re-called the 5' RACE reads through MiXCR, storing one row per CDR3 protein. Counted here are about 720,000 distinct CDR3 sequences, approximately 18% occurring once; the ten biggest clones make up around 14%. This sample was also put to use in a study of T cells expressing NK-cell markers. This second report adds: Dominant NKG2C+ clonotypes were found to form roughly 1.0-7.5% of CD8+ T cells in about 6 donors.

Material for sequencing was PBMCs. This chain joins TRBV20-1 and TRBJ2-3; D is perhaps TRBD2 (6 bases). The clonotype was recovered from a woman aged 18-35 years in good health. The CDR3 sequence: CSAHGPAGPSTDTQYF. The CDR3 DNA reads TGCAGTGCCCACGGCCCCGCGGGGCCGAGCACAGATACGCAGTATTTT.